The present entry profiles one TCR beta chain with its context. This sample was included in a study of blood T cell repertoires in COVID-19. Study information: Acute and convalescent COVID-19 samples came from the United States, Italy and Spain. Nucleic acid was either cDNA or gDNA, and it came from T cells, B-cell-depleted T cells, or PBMCs.

Source study methods: Reference gene primer amplification gave estimated nucleated cell counts. Profiled with immunoSEQ multiplex PCR; TCRdb holds only in-frame clones, not every one. D and trimming were read from the DNA, whereas the V and J calls and clone size are those reported in that table. Among roughly 150,000 clones, under 85% were seen once, and the ten largest hold 3% to 4.5%. This CDR3 region has 16 residues. Germline lookup yields CDR1 SGHRS and CDR2 YFSETQ. Trimming removed 7 bases at V and 9 bases at J, with 26 bases between. The rearrangement uses TRBV5-1 and TRBJ2-1; tentative D call: TRBD2 (7 bases). Sample: peripheral blood. This clonotype originated in a woman older than 75 with acute or convalescent COVID-19. CDR3 DNA sequence: TGCGCCAGCGGTCTTATCGGCCGGGGGGCAGAGCTTGAGCAGTTCTTC. This encodes CASGLIGRGAELEQFF.